This TCR beta chain was profiled in a study of cytomegalovirus exposure and HLA in healthy donors. A remark on this clone: Its antigen is still unknown.

Notes on the study in general: It was reportedly the case that the classifier diagnosed cytomegalovirus status with high specificity and sensitivity.

Researchers ran the PCR with 60 Vbeta and 13 Jbeta primers. Clones were read by immunoSEQ multiplex PCR, and TCRdb kept only the in-frame ones, dropping some. The sample carries 130,000 or so clones, approximately 79% recorded once. Germline lookup yields CDR1 SGDLS and CDR2 YYNGEE. Trimming at V came to 3 bases and at J to 3 bases, leaving 2 bases not matched to a gene. The CDR3 spans 15 residues. Material for sequencing was PBMCs. The TCR was taken from a young man in good health and CMV-seropositive. The chain is built from TRBV9 and TRBJ2-1; 11 bases fit TRBD2. The CDR3 DNA is TGTGCCAGCAGCGCAGGGACTAGCGGCTACAATGAGCAGTTCTTC. The encoded protein is CASSAGTSGYNEQFF.